Below are 3 T cell receptor beta chains sequenced from a single sample in a study of cytomegalovirus exposure and HLA in healthy donors. The study ran its PCR with 60 Vbeta and 13 Jbeta primers. Assay used: immunoSEQ multiplex PCR; TCRdb lists only in-frame clones, some missing. The table records 200,000 to 250,000 clones, roughly 82% of them present only once. Sample: PBMCs. These receptors all come from a middle-aged woman in good health and CMV-seropositive.

This rearrangement joins TRBV6-5 to TRBJ2-7; a possible D gene is TRBD1 (5 bases). The germline V gene encodes CDR1 MNHEY and CDR2 SVGAGI. Between the trimmed V and J ends, which lost 3 bases and 4 bases, there was a span of 13 bases. This CDR3 has 14 residues. CDR3 protein: CASSYGQSKYEQYF. In nucleotides, the CDR3 is TGTGCCAGCAGTTATGGACAATCAAAGTACGAGCAGTACTTC.

The chain couples TRBV9 to TRBJ1-2; the D is unclear. Germline V gives CDR1 SGDLS, CDR2 YYNGEE. The CDR3 is 12 residues long. Deletions cut 5 bases from V and 7 bases from J, with 12 bases between. The CDR3 here is CASRAKDGGYTF. CDR3 nucleotide sequence: TGTGCCAGCAGAGCCAAAGATGGTGGCTACACCTTC.

This chain connects TRBV30 to TRBJ1-1; unclear D gene. The CDR3 has 12 amino acids. V was trimmed by 5 bases and J by 5 bases, leaving 12 bases between them. In germline, CDR1 is GTSNPN, CDR2 SVGIG (reference sequence). CDR3 sequence: CAWGRAGTEAFF. CDR3 DNA: TGTGCCTGGGGGAGGGCCGGGACTGAAGCTTTCTTT.